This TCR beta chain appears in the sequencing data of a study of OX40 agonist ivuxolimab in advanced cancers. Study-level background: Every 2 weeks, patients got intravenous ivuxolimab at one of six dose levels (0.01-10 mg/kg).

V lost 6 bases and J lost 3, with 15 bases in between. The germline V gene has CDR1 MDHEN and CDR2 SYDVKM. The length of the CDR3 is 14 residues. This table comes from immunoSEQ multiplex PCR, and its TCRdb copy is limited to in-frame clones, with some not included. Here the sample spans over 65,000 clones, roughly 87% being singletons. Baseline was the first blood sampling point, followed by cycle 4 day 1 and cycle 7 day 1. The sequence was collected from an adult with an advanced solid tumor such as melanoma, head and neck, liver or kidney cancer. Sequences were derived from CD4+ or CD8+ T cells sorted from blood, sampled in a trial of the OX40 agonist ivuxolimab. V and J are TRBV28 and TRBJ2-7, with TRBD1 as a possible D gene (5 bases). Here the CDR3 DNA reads TGTGCCAGCAGCTCCCAGGGCGGAGTCTACGAGCAGTACTTC. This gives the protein CASSSQGGVYEQYF. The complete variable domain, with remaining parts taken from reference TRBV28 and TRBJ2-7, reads DVKVTQSSRYLVKRTGEKVFLECVQDMDHENMFWYRQDPGLGLRLIYFSYDVKMKEKGDIPEGYSVSREKKERFSLILESASTNQTSMYLCASSSQGGVYEQYFGPGTRLTVT.